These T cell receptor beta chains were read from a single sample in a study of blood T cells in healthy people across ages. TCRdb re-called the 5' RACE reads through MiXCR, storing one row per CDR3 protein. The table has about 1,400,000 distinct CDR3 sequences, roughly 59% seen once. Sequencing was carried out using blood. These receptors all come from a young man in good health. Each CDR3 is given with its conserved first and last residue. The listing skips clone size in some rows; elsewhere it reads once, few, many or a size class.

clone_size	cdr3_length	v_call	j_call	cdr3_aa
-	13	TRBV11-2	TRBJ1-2	CASSDKPNYGYTF
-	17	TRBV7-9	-	CASSSYAGTSGVYEQYF
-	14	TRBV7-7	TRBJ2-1	CASSLIQGVTEQFF
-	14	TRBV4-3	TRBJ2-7	CASRGGGPHYEQYF
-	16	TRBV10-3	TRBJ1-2	CAISERREGSNYGYTF
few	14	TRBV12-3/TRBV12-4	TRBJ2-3	CASNLAGGPDTQYF
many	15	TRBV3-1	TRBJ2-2	CASSQGGTIMRELFF
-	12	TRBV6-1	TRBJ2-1	CASRPSSNEQFF
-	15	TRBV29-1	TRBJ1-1	CSVRPSGVSNTEAFF
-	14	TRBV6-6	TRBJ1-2	CASRILQSNYGYTF